This T cell receptor beta chain is drawn from a study of cytomegalovirus exposure and HLA in healthy donors. The PCR was carried out with 60 Vbeta primers and 13 Jbeta primers. Only in-frame clones appear in the TCRdb table, and some are missing; sequencing was by immunoSEQ multiplex PCR. The sample yields 90,000 to 110,000 clones, roughly 79% seen once. Healthy bone marrow donors made up the donor group. Overall study results and limits: Fewer N-insertions than the approximately 700-donor mean were reportedly shown by an Asian-associated ancestry cluster in a later analysis. One variant, a missense change in DCLRE1C, was linked in a later analysis to TCR beta V- and J-gene trimming. The presence/absence work took it that sequencing depth was about the same across donors.

Germline V gene lookup returns CDR1 SGHKS and CDR2 YYEKEE (reference sequence). This CDR3 has 13 residues. V was cut by 2 bases and J by 4 bases, with 7 bases left in between. For this clone: Its cognate antigen is unknown.

This chain joins TRBV5-5 and TRBJ2-1; D is unclear. The specimen was PBMCs. The clonotype originates from a woman aged 25 to 39 in good health and CMV-seronegative. Here the CDR3 DNA reads TGTGCCAGCAGCTTAGCTTTGTACAATGAGCAGTTCTTC. It is translated as CASSLALYNEQFF.